Sequencing of this T cell receptor (beta chain) was carried out in a study of blood T cell repertoires in COVID-19. Study overall: Acute and convalescent COVID-19 specimens originated in the United States, Italy and Spain.

CDR1 is LNHNV, CDR2 YYDKDF, per germline (reference sequence). The CDR3 is made up of 17 amino acids. Germline trimming cut 0 bases from V and 6 bases from J; bases unmatched to any gene: 10. The method was immunoSEQ multiplex PCR; TCRdb's version includes in-frame clones alone and lacks a portion of them. The table shows roughly 140,000 clones, with around 76% occurring only once. This clonotype was obtained from a man aged 55 to 70 with acute or convalescent COVID-19. Sequenced sample: peripheral blood. This rearrangement joins TRBV15 to TRBJ2-7, with 11 bases fitting TRBD2. CDR3 DNA: TGTGCCACCAGCAGAGAGGGTGGGCTAGCGGGAGGAGGCGAGCAGTACTTC. It translates to CATSREGGLAGGGEQYF.